This TCR beta chain emerged from a study of lymphopenia after photon versus proton radiotherapy. Of note for this clone: Its cognate antigen is unknown.

This CDR3 spans 15 amino acids. V trimming: 0 bases; J trimming: 8 bases; junction bases outside the gene matches: 8. In germline, CDR1 is ENHRY, CDR2 SYGVKD. General study findings and limits: Photon-treated patients lost naive T cells and TCR diversity; proton-treated stayed stable. Oligoclonal CD8+ Temra expansion after nadir drove photon patients' diversity drop. Authors raise, but do not show, better survival with proton therapy.

The protocol was immunoSEQ multiplex PCR, while the TCRdb copy is restricted to in-frame clones and leaves out a portion. The sample lists tens of thousands of clones, around 87% occurring once. This sample comprised peripheral blood, obtained from a patient treated with proton-based radiotherapy. The clonotype was recovered from an elderly man with esophageal cancer. V and J are TRBV10-3 and TRBJ1-2; TRBD1 matches 8 bases. The CDR3 nucleotides read TGTGCCATCAGTGAGTCGACGTGGACAGGGACGGGCTACACCTTC. Residues: CAISESTWTGTGYTF.